The 32 T cell receptor beta chains in this list originate from one sample, sequenced in a study of blood T cells in healthy people across ages. Through a sample-barcoded 5' primer and a J-beta primer mix, a second PCR was run for roughly 6 to 11 cycles. MiXCR was run by TCRdb on the 5' RACE reads, yielding one entry per CDR3 protein. The table shows roughly 680,000 distinct CDR3 sequences, with more than 45% occurring only once. Sequencing was done on a sample of blood. All receptors derive from a woman older than 75 in good health.

The chain joins TRBV6-4 to TRBJ1-2; possibly TRBD1 for D (5 bases). The CDR3 runs 14 residues. CDR1 MRHNA and CDR2 SNTAGT come from the germline V gene. Trimming cost V 6 bases and J 2 bases, with 13 bases left between them. CDR3 loop: CASSPNGANYGYTF. The CDR3 DNA follows: TGTGCCAGCAGCCCGAACGGGGCGAACTATGGCTACACCTTC.

J is TRBJ1-2 and V is TRBV5-1, with D possibly TRBD1 on 6 matching bases. The CDR3 consists of 14 residues. Germline-derived CDR1 and CDR2 are SGHRS and YFSETQ. Trimming shortened V by 0 bases and J by 6 bases, and 12 bases separated the two germline ends. The CDR3 region is CASSLDRAVDGYTF. As DNA, the CDR3 is TGCGCCAGCAGCTTGGACAGGGCTGTCGATGGCTACACCTTC.

The genes are TRBV4-3 and TRBJ2-1, with TRBD1 matching 10 bases. The germline V gene encodes CDR1 LGHNA and CDR2 YSLEER. Trimming cost V 3 bases and J 8 bases; bases outside gene matches: 4. The CDR3 runs to 14 residues. Written as DNA, the CDR3 is TGCGCCAGCAGCCAGGGACAGGGGTGGGATGAGCAGTTCTTC. This translates into CASSQGQGWDEQFF.

In the case of this clonotype: A single base separates this from a much larger clone, so it may be a read error. The chain couples TRBV27 to TRBJ1-6; the match to TRBD1 covers 8 bases. The germline V gene encodes CDR1 MNHEY and CDR2 SMNVEV (reference sequence). There are 15 residues in the CDR3. CDR3 bases: TGTGCCAGCAGTTTATCACGGACAGGGTATTCACCCCACCACTTT. Amino acid sequence: CASSLSRTGYSPHHF.

This chain uses TRBV2 with TRBJ1-1; D is possibly TRBD1 (6 bases). The CDR3 spans 14 residues. V lost 7 bases to trimming and J lost 0 bases, with 12 bases between them. Germline CDR1 reads SNHLY; CDR2 reads FYNNEI. The CDR3 DNA sequence: TGTGCCAGCAAGAGGGACACCATGAACACTGAAGCTTTCTTT. This codes for CASKRDTMNTEAFF.

The V gene is TRBV4-2, the J gene TRBJ2-5; tentative D call: TRBD2 (6 bases). The J call is doubtful: the DNA matches TRBJ2-7 better. Per the germline V gene, CDR1 is LGHNA and CDR2 is YNFKEQ. The CDR3 extends over 14 amino acids. CDR3 DNA: TGTGCCAGCAGCCATAGCGGTGAGATCTACGAGCAGTACTTC. Its protein is CASSHSGEIYEQYF.

This clonotype was seen repeatedly, ten times or more. The chain has TRBV29-1 and TRBJ2-1, with TRBD1 matching over 8 bases. CDR3 length equals 13 residues. V gave up 3 bases and J gave up 7 bases; unmatched junction bases: 5. Germline values: CDR1 SQVTM, CDR2 ANQGSEA. The CDR3 region is CSVDRDRTNEQFF. The CDR3 DNA reads as TGCAGCGTTGACCGGGACAGGACGAATGAGCAGTTCTTC.

In this sample, this clonotype turned up a few times. CDR3 sequence: CASSFGYGRGGYTQYF. As DNA, the CDR3 is TGTGCCAGCAGCTTCGGTTACGGGCGGGGGGGGTATACGCAGTATTTT. V usage is TRBV7-3 and J usage is TRBJ2-3; 9 bases are shared with TRBD2. The CDR3 runs to 16 residues. The germline CDR1 and CDR2 sequences are SGHTA and FQGTGA. Germline trimming cut 3 bases from V and 7 bases from J; bases unmatched to any gene: 11.

Ten or more counts support this clonotype. The V call is TRBV11-2, the J call TRBJ2-1; no clear D gene. Germline-derived CDR1 and CDR2 are SGHAT and FQNNGV. Trimming took off 7 bases at V and 5 bases at J, with 18 bases between the two ends. The CDR3 has 15 residues. CDR3 protein: CASKENLGYDNEQFF. Here the CDR3 DNA reads TGTGCCAGCAAGGAGAACCTCGGGTACGACAATGAGCAGTTCTTC.

The table lists this clonotype with a few counts. The rearrangement joins TRBV12-3 or TRBV12-4 to TRBJ2-1; D possibly uses TRBD1 or TRBD2 (7 bases each). The J call could be wrong; TRBJ2-7 is a better fit for the DNA end. The CDR3 loop spans 17 amino acids. The DNA of the CDR3 is TGTGCCAGCAGTTTTACAGGACTAGGGGGCTCCTACAATGAGCAGTACTTC. This gives the protein CASSFTGLGGSYNEQYF.

This clonotype was observed at least ten times. V usage is TRBV7-9 and J usage is TRBJ1-2; 8 positions match TRBD1. Germline V gene lookup returns CDR1 SEHNR and CDR2 FQNEAQ (reference sequence). V lost 5 bases, J lost 6 bases, and 8 bases stayed unmatched. The CDR3 loop spans 14 amino acids. CDR3 nucleotide sequence: TGTGCCAGCAGCCGAGGACAGGGTGTGGATGGCTACACCTTC. The encoded protein is CASSRGQGVDGYTF.

This clonotype was seen at least ten times. The chain uses TRBV15 and TRBJ2-3; D is unresolved. Germline assignment: CDR1 LNHNV and CDR2 YYDKDF (reference sequence). Between the trimmed V and J ends, which lost 4 bases and 2 bases, there was a span of 7 bases. The CDR3 extends over 13 amino acids. The CDR3 nucleotides are TGTGCCACCAGCATTGCGGACACAGATACGCAGTATTTT. Its protein product is CATSIADTDTQYF.

This chain uses TRBV7-3 with TRBJ1-5; D unclear. CDR3 length equals 13 residues. The germline V and J ends were trimmed by 5 bases and 6 bases, with 11 bases remaining between them. Germline V gene sequence: CDR1 SGHTA, CDR2 FQGTGA. The CDR3 DNA is TGTGCCAGCAGCGTAAACCCGGGTCAGCCCCAGCATTTT. Translation: CASSVNPGQPQHF.

This clonotype turned up a few times. The V gene is TRBV10-3, the J gene TRBJ2-2, with 7 bases aligning to TRBD2. The CDR3 is made up of 15 amino acids. Germline V gives CDR1 ENHRY, CDR2 SYGVKD. V shed 3 bases, J shed 3 bases, and the junction held 4 bases outside the gene matches. The CDR3 DNA is TGTGCCATCAGTGACTGGCGGGGGTACACCGGGGAGCTGTTTTTT. Translated: CAISDWRGYTGELFF.

The chain uses TRBV7-2 and TRBJ2-1, with TRBD1 matching 7 bases. Looked up from germline, CDR1 is SGHTA and CDR2 is FQGNSA. This CDR3 is 15 amino acids long. With 5 bases clipped from V and 3 bases from J, the junction kept 7 bases outside the gene matches. CDR3 sequence: CASSTSGTDYNEQFF. In DNA form, the CDR3 reads TGTGCCAGCAGCACCTCCGGGACAGACTACAATGAGCAGTTCTTC.

Comments on this clonotype: This could be a read error, since a much larger clone is one nucleotide away. The CDR3 sequence is CASSYLARDNEQFF. CDR3 DNA sequence: TGCGCCAGCAGCTACCTAGCGCGAGACAATGAGCAGTTCTTC. This rearrangement joins TRBV5-1 to TRBJ2-1; possible D gene TRBD2, 6 bases. Trimming shortened V by 3 bases and J by 5 bases, and 12 bases separated the two germline ends. This CDR3 comprises 14 residues. CDR1 and CDR2 from the germline V gene are SGHRS and YFSETQ.

The V gene is TRBV20-1, the J gene TRBJ2-7; TRBD2 agrees at 7 bases. The CDR3 totals 20 residues. Looked up from germline, CDR1 is DFQATT and CDR2 is SNEGSKA (reference sequence). Trimming cost V 6 bases and J 7 bases; bases outside gene matches: 33. CDR3 region: CSAAPPRGSGRSGRNDEQYF. The CDR3 bases are TGCAGTGCGGCCCCCCCTCGGGGTAGCGGGCGCTCGGGGCGGAATGATGAGCAGTACTTC.

Remarks on this clonotype: This could be a read error, since a much larger clone is one nucleotide away. V and J are TRBV5-1 and TRBJ1-2, with 7 bases fitting TRBD1. The length of the CDR3 is 14 residues. The germline CDR1 and CDR2 sequences are SGHRS and YFSETQ. DNA for the CDR3: TGCGCCAGCAGCTTGGGAGTCAGGGGGGCTGGCTGCACCTTC. Translating gives CASSLGVRGAGCTF.

Turning to this clonotype: A much larger clone differs from this one at a single base, so this may be a read error. The chain is built from TRBV7-2 and TRBJ2-7; D tentatively reads TRBD1 or TRBD2 (5 bases each). The J call could be wrong; TRBJ2-5 is a better fit for the DNA end. CDR3 length equals 14 residues. Per the germline V gene, CDR1 is SGHTA and CDR2 is FQGNSA. The CDR3 protein is CASSSGALRETQYF. CDR3 DNA sequence: TGTGCCAGCAGCTCCGGGGCTTTGCGAGAGACCCAGTACTTC.

This clonotype has a handful of counts. The chain couples TRBV7-3 to TRBJ1-1; D may be TRBD1 (5 bases). V lost 5 bases and J 1 base, leaving 17 bases between the germline ends. This CDR3 comprises 16 residues. Germline V CDR1 and CDR2: SGHTA, FQGTGA. In nucleotides, the CDR3 is TGTGCCAGCAGCCCCCAACCGACAGCCTCGAACACTGAAGCTTTCTTT. This sequence encodes CASSPQPTASNTEAFF. Full variable domain (outside the CDR3, taken from reference TRBV7-3 and TRBJ1-1): GAGVSQTPSNKVTEKGKYVELRCDPISGHTALYWYRQSLGQGPEFLIYFQGTGAADDSGLPNDRFFAVRPEGSVSTLKIQRTERGDSAVYLCASSPQPTASNTEAFFGQGTRLTVV.

This chain connects TRBV12-3 or TRBV12-4 to TRBJ1-2; D unresolved. Trimming shortened V by 5 bases and J by 4 bases, and 14 bases separated the two germline ends. The CDR3 sequence is 14 residues long. The CDR3, as DNA: TGTGCCAGCAGTCCCCCCGGGGATCCCTATGGCTACACCTTC. Its protein product is CASSPPGDPYGYTF.

A remark on this clonotype: A single base separates this from a much larger clone, so it may be a read error. The CDR3 nucleotides are TGTGCCAGCAGCCAAGGAGGGGGGTTGGGGCGGGATACGCAGTATTTT. It encodes CASSQGGGLGRDTQYF. This rearrangement joins TRBV4-2 to TRBJ2-3; D tentatively reads TRBD1 or TRBD2 (6 bases each). V was pared by 1 base and J by 6 bases, with 17 bases between. The germline CDR1 and CDR2 sequences are LGHNA and YNFKEQ. The CDR3 totals 16 residues.

In this sample, this clonotype turned up a few times. The chain uses TRBV20-1 and TRBJ1-1, with TRBD1 as a possible D gene (6 bases). CDR1 and CDR2 from the germline V gene are DFQATT and SNEGSKA (reference sequence). Trimming took off 5 bases at V and 0 bases at J, with 16 bases between the two ends. The CDR3 is 15 residues long. CDR3 nucleotide sequence: TGCAGTGCTCATACAGGGAAAAAAATGAACACTGAAGCTTTCTTT. Amino acids: CSAHTGKKMNTEAFF.

The J gene is TRBJ2-5, the V gene TRBV18; 10 bases are shared with TRBD2. The J call may be in error: the DNA end matches TRBJ2-7 better. Germline loops: CDR1 KGHSH, CDR2 LQKENI. This CDR3 has 14 amino acids. The CDR3 DNA sequence: TGTGCCAGCTCACCAGGACTAGCGGTCGACGAGCAGTACTTC. Translating gives CASSPGLAVDEQYF.

V and J are TRBV29-1 and TRBJ1-5; 9 bases map to TRBD1. The germline CDR1 and CDR2 sequences are SQVTM and ANQGSEA. After removal of 4 bases from V and 4 bases from J, the junction contained 2 bases not matched to a gene. CDR3 length equals 13 residues. The CDR3 reads CSVGQGGNQPQHF. CDR3 DNA sequence: TGCAGCGTTGGACAGGGGGGGAATCAGCCCCAGCATTTT.

Worth noting for this clonotype: A read error is possible here, since a much larger clone lies one base away. The chain links TRBV5-1 to TRBJ2-4; 10 positions agree with TRBD2. The DNA end is a closer match to TRBJ2-7, so the J assignment may be wrong. The CDR3 extends over 14 amino acids. CDR1 is SGHRS, CDR2 YFSETQ, per germline. CDR3 coding DNA: TGCGCCAGCAGCGCGGGACTAGCGACAAGCGAGCAGTACTTC. Translated: CASSAGLATSEQYF.

As to this clonotype: One base away lies a much larger clone, so this may be a sequencing read error. The rearrangement uses TRBV4-1 and TRBJ2-1; TRBD2 aligns across 8 bases. This CDR3 contains 14 residues. Germline V gene lookup returns CDR1 MGHRA and CDR2 YSYEKL. V lost 11 bases to trimming and J lost 2 bases; unmatched junction nucleotides: 8. CDR3 in amino acids: CAGGGGTTYNEQFF. CDR3 nucleotide sequence: TGCGCCGGCGGCGGGGGGACTACCTACAATGAGCAGTTCTTC.

J is TRBJ1-1 and V is TRBV4-2; D gene uncertain. CDR1 is LGHNA, CDR2 YNFKEQ, per germline. With 0 bases removed from V and 7 bases from J, the gap between germline ends came to 6 bases. The CDR3 is 12 amino acids. CDR3 protein: CASSQDPFEAFF. The CDR3, as DNA: TGTGCCAGCAGCCAAGATCCGTTTGAAGCTTTCTTT.

This clonotype was detected once. The rearrangement uses TRBV9 and TRBJ2-4, with D maybe TRBD1 (5 bases). The DNA end lines up better with TRBJ2-7; the J call may be wrong. Germline V gene sequence: CDR1 SGDLS, CDR2 YYNGEE. The CDR3 loop spans 16 amino acids. In DNA form, the CDR3 reads TGTGCCAGCAGCGCCTCAGGCTGGACAACCCAATACGAGCAGTACTTC. Residues: CASSASGWTTQYEQYF.

This clonotype was detected only a few times. This could be a read error, since a much larger clone is one nucleotide away. V is TRBV10-3 and J is TRBJ2-7; possible D gene TRBD2, 5 bases. The CDR3 loop spans 15 amino acids. With 11 bases removed from V and 7 bases from J, the gap between germline ends came to 27 bases. Germline V gene sequence: CDR1 ENHRY, CDR2 SYGVKD. CDR3 amino acids: CASSGWRTMYNEQYF. The CDR3 nucleotides are TGTGCCTCCTCGGGATGGCGGACGATGTACAATGAGCAGTACTTC.

The sample holds many counts of this clonotype. The gene calls are TRBV29-1 and TRBJ2-5, with a possible D match to TRBD2 (5 bases). V was trimmed by 6 bases and J by 5 bases, leaving 13 bases between them. The CDR3 runs to 12 residues. Germline CDR1 and CDR2: SQVTM and ANQGSEA. CDR3 amino acids: CSVPSGSETQYF. CDR3 sequence (DNA): TGCAGCGTCCCCAGCGGAAGTGAGACCCAGTACTTC.

This clonotype has at least ten counts. J is TRBJ2-7 and V is TRBV12-3 or TRBV12-4, with D tentatively TRBD1 (5 bases). This CDR3 comprises 12 residues. The V and J ends lost 6 bases and 6 bases respectively, with 12 bases between them. DNA of the CDR3: TGTGCCAGCAGCCAGGGTCCTGGCGAGCAGTACTTC. Amino acid sequence: CASSQGPGEQYF.